Listed below are T cell receptor beta chains from one sample, sequenced in a study of blood T cell repertoires in COVID-19. The method was immunoSEQ multiplex PCR; TCRdb's version includes in-frame clones alone and lacks a portion of them. The table records approximately 280,000 clones, about 85% of them present only once. Sequencing was performed on PBMCs or T cells enriched from blood (not recorded which). The receptor set was obtained from a woman aged 45-59 years who had recovered from COVID-19. Both conserved end residues are part of each CDR3. Fields, in order: CDR3 DNA, CDR3 protein, D gene, V gene, J gene. A D gene is named only where the DNA matches it firmly.

CDR3 DNA: TGTGCCATCAGTGAGACCGGGTCAGTCAACACTGAAGCTTTCTTT; CDR3 protein: CAISETGSVNTEAFF; D gene: .; V gene: TRBV10-3; J gene: TRBJ1-1
CDR3 DNA: TGTGCCAGCAGTTTAGGGGGACATAGAGATTCACCCCTCCACTTT; CDR3 protein: CASSLGGHRDSPLHF; D gene: .; V gene: TRBV28; J gene: TRBJ1-6
CDR3 DNA: TGTGCCAGCAGTTTGGTCAGCGGGGGGGCCTACGAGCAGTACTTC; CDR3 protein: CASSLVSGGAYEQYF; D gene: TRBD2; V gene: TRBV28; J gene: TRBJ2-7
CDR3 DNA: TGTGCCAGCAGCATCGTAGCGGGGGGAATTCAGTACTTC; CDR3 protein: CASSIVAGGIQYF; D gene: TRBD2; V gene: TRBV28; J gene: TRBJ2-4
CDR3 DNA: TGTGCCAGCAGCTACGCGAGCGGGGAGCTGTTTTTT; CDR3 protein: CASSYASGELFF; D gene: .; V gene: TRBV9; J gene: TRBJ2-2
CDR3 DNA: TGTGCCACCAGTGGCTTAGGAGGTGGACAGCCCCAGCATTTT; CDR3 protein: CATSGLGGGQPQHF; D gene: .; V gene: TRBV24-1; J gene: TRBJ1-5
CDR3 DNA: TGTGCCAGCAGCCGAGGGGCACTAGCGTACCAAGAGACCCAGTACTTC; CDR3 protein: CASSRGALAYQETQYF; D gene: TRBD2; V gene: TRBV11-2; J gene: TRBJ2-5
CDR3 DNA: TGTGCCAGCAGCGTAGCGGTAGCAGAAAGCACAGATACGCAGTATTTT; CDR3 protein: CASSVAVAESTDTQYF; D gene: .; V gene: TRBV9; J gene: TRBJ2-3
CDR3 DNA: TGTGCCAGCAGCTTCGGACTAGCGGGGGGGCTAAATGAGCAGTTCTTC; CDR3 protein: CASSFGLAGGLNEQFF; D gene: TRBD2; V gene: TRBV7-3; J gene: TRBJ2-1
CDR3 DNA: TGTGCCAGCAGGCAAGGGGAATCACCCCTCCACTTT; CDR3 protein: CASRQGESPLHF; D gene: .; V gene: TRBV6-5; J gene: TRBJ1-6
CDR3 DNA: TGTGCCAGCAGCTTCCGGGACAGAGCCTACGAGCAGTACTTC; CDR3 protein: CASSFRDRAYEQYF; D gene: TRBD1; V gene: TRBV7-8; J gene: TRBJ2-7
CDR3 DNA: TGTGCCAGCTCACCAGGGGACAGATCTACCTACGAGCAGTACTTC; CDR3 protein: CASSPGDRSTYEQYF; D gene: TRBD1; V gene: TRBV18; J gene: TRBJ2-7
CDR3 DNA: TGTGCCAGTAGTACCAGACTAGCTGAAGATACGCAGTATTTT; CDR3 protein: CASSTRLAEDTQYF; D gene: TRBD2; V gene: TRBV19; J gene: TRBJ2-3
CDR3 DNA: TGCGCCAGCAGCCCAGACAGGGTTCGGGACGAGCAGTACTTC; CDR3 protein: CASSPDRVRDEQYF; D gene: TRBD1; V gene: TRBV4-3; J gene: TRBJ2-7
CDR3 DNA: TGTGCCAGCAGGCCAAACAGGGGGCGCTTTGAAAAACTGTTTTTT; CDR3 protein: CASRPNRGRFEKLFF; D gene: TRBD1; V gene: TRBV2; J gene: TRBJ1-4
CDR3 DNA: TGTGCCAGTAGGGTAGATCCTCTCTATGGCTACACCTTC; CDR3 protein: CASRVDPLYGYTF; D gene: .; V gene: TRBV19; J gene: TRBJ1-2
CDR3 DNA: TGTGCCAGCAGCTTGGAGGCAGGGGCGACTCAAGAGACCCAGTACTTC; CDR3 protein: CASSLEAGATQETQYF; D gene: .; V gene: TRBV5-6; J gene: TRBJ2-5
CDR3 DNA: TGTGCCAGCAGCCCATGGACAGAGTATGGCTACACCTTC; CDR3 protein: CASSPWTEYGYTF; D gene: .; V gene: TRBV9; J gene: TRBJ1-2
CDR3 DNA: TGTGCCAGCAGCTCGACGGGTGTCGAGCAGTACTTC; CDR3 protein: CASSSTGVEQYF; D gene: .; V gene: TRBV5-4; J gene: TRBJ2-7
CDR3 DNA: TGTGCCAGCAGTTTAACGTTACAAATCAATCAGCCCCAGCATTTT; CDR3 protein: CASSLTLQINQPQHF; D gene: .; V gene: TRBV6-2/TRBV6-3; J gene: TRBJ1-5
CDR3 DNA: TGTGCCAGTAGTTTCTTGACCGGGACAGGGGCCAACGTCCTGACTTTC; CDR3 protein: CASSFLTGTGANVLTF; D gene: .; V gene: TRBV19; J gene: TRBJ2-6
CDR3 DNA: TGTGCCAGCAGTTTAGGTCGGGGGACTGAAGCTTTCTTT; CDR3 protein: CASSLGRGTEAFF; D gene: .; V gene: TRBV12-3/TRBV12-4; J gene: TRBJ1-1
CDR3 DNA: TGTGCCAGCAGCCCGGACAGGAGAGAGACCCAGTACTTC; CDR3 protein: CASSPDRRETQYF; D gene: TRBD1; V gene: TRBV11-2; J gene: TRBJ2-5
CDR3 DNA: TGTGCCAGCAGCCATGAAACCGGCAGGGGGCTCACTGAAGCTTTCTTT; CDR3 protein: CASSHETGRGLTEAFF; D gene: TRBD1; V gene: TRBV7-9; J gene: TRBJ1-1